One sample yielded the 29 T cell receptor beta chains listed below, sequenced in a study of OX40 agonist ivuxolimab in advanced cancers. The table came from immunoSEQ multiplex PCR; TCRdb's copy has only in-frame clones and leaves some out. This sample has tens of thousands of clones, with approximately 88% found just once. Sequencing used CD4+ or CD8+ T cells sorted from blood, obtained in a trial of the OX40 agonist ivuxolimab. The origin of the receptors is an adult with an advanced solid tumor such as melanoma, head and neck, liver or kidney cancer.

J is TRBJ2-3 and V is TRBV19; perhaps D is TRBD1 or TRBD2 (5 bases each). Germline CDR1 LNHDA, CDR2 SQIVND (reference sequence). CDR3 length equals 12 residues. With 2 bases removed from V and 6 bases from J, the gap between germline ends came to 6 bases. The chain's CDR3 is CASSIWGDTQYF. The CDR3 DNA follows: TGTGCCAGTAGTATATGGGGGGATACGCAGTATTTT.

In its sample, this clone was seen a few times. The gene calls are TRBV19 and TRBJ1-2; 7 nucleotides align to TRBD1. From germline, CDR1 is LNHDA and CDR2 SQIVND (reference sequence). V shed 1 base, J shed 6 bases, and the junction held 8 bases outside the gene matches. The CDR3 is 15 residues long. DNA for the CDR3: TGTGCCAGTAGTATAGCCCTGGGGGACAGAGATGGCTACACCTTC. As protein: CASSIALGDRDGYTF.

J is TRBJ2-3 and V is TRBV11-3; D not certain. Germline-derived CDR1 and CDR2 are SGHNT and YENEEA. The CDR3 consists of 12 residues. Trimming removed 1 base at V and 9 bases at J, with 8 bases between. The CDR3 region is CASSLGLGTQYF. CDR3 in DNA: TGTGCCAGCAGCTTAGGGCTGGGAACGCAGTATTTT.

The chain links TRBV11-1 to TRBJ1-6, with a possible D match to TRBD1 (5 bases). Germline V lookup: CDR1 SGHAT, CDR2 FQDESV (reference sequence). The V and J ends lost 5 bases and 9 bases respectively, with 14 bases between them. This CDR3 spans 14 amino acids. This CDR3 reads CASSVAGQSSPLHF. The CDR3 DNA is TGTGCCAGCAGCGTGGCAGGGCAGAGTTCACCCCTCCACTTT.

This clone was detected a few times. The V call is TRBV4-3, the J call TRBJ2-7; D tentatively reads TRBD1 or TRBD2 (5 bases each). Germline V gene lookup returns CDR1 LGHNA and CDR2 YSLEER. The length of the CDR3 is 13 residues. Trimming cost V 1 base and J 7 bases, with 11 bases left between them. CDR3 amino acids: CASSQAGRQEQYF. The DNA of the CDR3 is TGCGCCAGCAGCCAAGCGGGACGACAGGAGCAGTACTTC.

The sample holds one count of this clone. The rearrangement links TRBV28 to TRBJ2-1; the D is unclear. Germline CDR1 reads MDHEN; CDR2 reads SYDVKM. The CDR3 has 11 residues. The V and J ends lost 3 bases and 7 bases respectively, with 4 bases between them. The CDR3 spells CASSFSNEQFF. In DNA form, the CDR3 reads TGTGCCAGCAGTTTCTCTAATGAGCAGTTCTTC.

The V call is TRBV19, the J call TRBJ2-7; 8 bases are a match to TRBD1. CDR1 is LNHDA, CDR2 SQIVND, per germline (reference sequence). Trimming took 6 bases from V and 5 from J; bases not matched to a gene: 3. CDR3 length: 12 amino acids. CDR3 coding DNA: TGTGCCAGTAGCTCGACAGGGGACGAGCAGTACTTC. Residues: CASSSTGDEQYF. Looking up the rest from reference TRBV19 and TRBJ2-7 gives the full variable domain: DGGITQSPKYLFRKEGQNVTLSCEQNLNHDAMYWYRQDPGQGLRLIYYSQIVNDFQKGDIAEGYSVSREKKESFPLTVTSAQKNPTAFYLCASSSTGDEQYFGPGTRLTVT.

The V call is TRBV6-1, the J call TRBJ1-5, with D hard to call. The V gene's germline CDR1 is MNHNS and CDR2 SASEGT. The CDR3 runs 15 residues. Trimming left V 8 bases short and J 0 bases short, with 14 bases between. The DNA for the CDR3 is TGTGCCAGCCTTCCCCGAAGAAATAGCAATCAGCCCCAGCATTTT. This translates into CASLPRRNSNQPQHF.

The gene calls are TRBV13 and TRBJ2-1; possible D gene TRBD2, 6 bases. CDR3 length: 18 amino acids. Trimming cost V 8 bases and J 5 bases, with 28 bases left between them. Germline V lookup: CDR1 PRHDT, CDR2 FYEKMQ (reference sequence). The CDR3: CASWGYGVGSEGNNEQFF. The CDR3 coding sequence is TGTGCCAGCTGGGGGTACGGGGTCGGGAGTGAGGGCAACAATGAGCAGTTCTTC. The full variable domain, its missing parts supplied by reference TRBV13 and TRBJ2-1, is AAGVIQSPRHLIKEKRETATLKCYPIPRHDTVYWYQQGPGQDPQFLISFYEKMQSDKGSIPDRFSAQQFSDYHSELNMSSLELGDSALYFCASWGYGVGSEGNNEQFFGPGTRLTVL.

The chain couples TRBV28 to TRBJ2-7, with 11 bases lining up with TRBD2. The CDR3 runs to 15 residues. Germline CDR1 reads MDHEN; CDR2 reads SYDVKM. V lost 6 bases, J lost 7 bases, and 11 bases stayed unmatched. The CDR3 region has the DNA TGTGCCAGCAGATCAACTAGCGGGGGTCTGGTAGAGCAGTACTTC. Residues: CASRSTSGGLVEQYF.

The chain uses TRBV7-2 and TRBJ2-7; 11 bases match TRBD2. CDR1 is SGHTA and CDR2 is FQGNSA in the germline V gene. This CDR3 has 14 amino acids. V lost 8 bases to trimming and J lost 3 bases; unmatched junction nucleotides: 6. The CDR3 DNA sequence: TGTGCCAGCGTGCTAGCGGGGGGAAACTACGAGCAGTACTTC. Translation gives CASVLAGGNYEQYF.

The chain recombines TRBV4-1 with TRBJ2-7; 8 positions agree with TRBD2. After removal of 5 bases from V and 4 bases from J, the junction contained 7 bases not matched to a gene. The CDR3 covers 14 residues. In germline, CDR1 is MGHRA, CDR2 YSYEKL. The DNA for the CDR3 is TGCGCCAGCAGCGTGGCGGGGGGCGATTACGAGCAGTACTTC. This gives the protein CASSVAGGDYEQYF.

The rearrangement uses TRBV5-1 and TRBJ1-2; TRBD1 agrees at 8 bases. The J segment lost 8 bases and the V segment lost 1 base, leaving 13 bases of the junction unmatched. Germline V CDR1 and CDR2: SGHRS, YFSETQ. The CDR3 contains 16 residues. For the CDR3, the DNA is TGCGCCAGCAGCTTGAGGGAGGACAGGGAGTTTGGGGGCTACACCTTC. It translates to CASSLREDREFGGYTF.

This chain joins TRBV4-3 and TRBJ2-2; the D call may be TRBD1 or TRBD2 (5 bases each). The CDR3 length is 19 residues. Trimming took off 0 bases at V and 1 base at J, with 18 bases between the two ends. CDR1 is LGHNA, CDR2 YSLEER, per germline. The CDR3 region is CASSQDSLVGTVNTGELFF. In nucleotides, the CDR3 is TGCGCCAGCAGCCAAGATAGCCTCGTTGGGACGGTGAACACCGGGGAGCTGTTTTTT.

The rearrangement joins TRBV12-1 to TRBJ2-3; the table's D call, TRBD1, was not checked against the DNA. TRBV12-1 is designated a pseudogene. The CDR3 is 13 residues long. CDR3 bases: TGTGCCAGCAGCTTGGGTCCCAGGGTTACGCAGTATTTT. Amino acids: CASSLGPRVTQYF.

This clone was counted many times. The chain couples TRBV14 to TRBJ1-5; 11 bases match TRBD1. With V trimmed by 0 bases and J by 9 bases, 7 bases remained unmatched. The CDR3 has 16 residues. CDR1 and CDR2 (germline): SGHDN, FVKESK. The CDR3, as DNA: TGTGCCAGCAGCCAAGAGGGACAGGGGGGAATGCCGCCCCAGCATTTT. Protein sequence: CASSQEGQGGMPPQHF.

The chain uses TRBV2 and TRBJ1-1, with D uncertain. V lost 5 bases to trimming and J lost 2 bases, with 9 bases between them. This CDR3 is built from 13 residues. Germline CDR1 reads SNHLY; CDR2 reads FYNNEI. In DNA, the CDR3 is TGTGCCAGCAGTACCCTTCCTAACACTGAAGCTTTCTTT. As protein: CASSTLPNTEAFF.

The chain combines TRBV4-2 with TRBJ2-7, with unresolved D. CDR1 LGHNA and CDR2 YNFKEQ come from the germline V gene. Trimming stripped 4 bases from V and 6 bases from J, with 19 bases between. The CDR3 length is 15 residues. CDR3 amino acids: CASSPTPLSGFEQYF. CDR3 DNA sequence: TGTGCCAGCAGCCCGACGCCTCTATCTGGGTTCGAGCAGTACTTC.

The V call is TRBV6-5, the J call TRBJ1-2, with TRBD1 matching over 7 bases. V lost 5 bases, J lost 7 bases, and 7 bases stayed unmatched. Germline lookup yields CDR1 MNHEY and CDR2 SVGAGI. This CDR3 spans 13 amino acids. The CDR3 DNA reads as TGTGCCAGCAGTGCAGGGGGATTCGGTGGCTACACCTTC. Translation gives CASSAGGFGGYTF.

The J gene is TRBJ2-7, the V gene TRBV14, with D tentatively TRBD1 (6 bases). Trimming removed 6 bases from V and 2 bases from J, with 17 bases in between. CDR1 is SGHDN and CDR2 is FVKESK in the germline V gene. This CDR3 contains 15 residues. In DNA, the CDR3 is TGTGCCAGCAGGCCGACAGGTACTTCGACCTACGAGCAGTACTTC. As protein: CASRPTGTSTYEQYF.

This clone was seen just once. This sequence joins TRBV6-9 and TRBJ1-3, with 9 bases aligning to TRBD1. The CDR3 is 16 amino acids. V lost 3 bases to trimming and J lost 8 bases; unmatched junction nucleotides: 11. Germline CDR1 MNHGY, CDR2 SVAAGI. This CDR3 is CASSYSKDRGFDTIYF. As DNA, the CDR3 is TGTGCCAGCAGTTACTCGAAGGACAGGGGATTTGACACCATATATTTT.

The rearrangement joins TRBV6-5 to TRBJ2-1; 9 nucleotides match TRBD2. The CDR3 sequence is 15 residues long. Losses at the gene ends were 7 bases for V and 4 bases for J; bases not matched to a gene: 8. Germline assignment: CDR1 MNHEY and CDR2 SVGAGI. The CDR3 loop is CASTWLAGTYNEQFF. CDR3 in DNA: TGTGCCAGCACTTGGCTAGCGGGGACATACAATGAGCAGTTCTTC.

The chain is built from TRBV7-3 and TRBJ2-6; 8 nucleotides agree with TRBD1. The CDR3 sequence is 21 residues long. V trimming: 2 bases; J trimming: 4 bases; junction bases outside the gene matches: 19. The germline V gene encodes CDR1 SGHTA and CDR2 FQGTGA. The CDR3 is CASSLYGPEGSGGTGANVLTF. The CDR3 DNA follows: TGTGCCAGCAGCTTATACGGTCCGGAGGGGTCAGGGGGCACCGGGGCCAACGTCCTGACTTTC. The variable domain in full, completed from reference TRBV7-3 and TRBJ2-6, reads GAGVSQTPSNKVTEKGKYVELRCDPISGHTALYWYRQSLGQGPEFLIYFQGTGAADDSGLPNDRFFAVRPEGSVSTLKIQRTERGDSAVYLCASSLYGPEGSGGTGANVLTFGAGSRLTVL.

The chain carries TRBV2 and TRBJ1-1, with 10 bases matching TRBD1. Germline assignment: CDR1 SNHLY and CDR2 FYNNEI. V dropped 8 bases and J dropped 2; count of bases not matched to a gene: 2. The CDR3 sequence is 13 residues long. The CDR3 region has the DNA TGTGCCAGCCGACAGGGGGCAAACACTGAAGCTTTCTTT. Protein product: CASRQGANTEAFF.

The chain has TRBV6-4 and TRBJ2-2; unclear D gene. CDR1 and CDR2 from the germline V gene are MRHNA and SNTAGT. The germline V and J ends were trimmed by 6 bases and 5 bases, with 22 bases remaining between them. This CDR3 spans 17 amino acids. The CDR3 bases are TGTGCCAGCAGCCCTACCCCCGTTCCTGTCGGGACCGGGGAGCTGTTTTTT. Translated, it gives CASSPTPVPVGTGELFF.

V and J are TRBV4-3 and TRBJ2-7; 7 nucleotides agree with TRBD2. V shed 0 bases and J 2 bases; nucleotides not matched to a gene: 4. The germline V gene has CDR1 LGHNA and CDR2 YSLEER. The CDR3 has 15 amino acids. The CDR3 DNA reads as TGCGCCAGCAGCCAAGATTGGGGGGGGGCCTACGAGCAGTACTTC. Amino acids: CASSQDWGGAYEQYF.

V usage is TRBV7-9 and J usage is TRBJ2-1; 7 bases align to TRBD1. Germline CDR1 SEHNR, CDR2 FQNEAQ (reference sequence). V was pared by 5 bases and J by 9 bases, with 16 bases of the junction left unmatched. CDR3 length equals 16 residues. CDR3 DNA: TGTGCCAGCAGCCACTCCGCCGAGACAGGGTATGGTGAGCAGTTCTTC. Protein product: CASSHSAETGYGEQFF.

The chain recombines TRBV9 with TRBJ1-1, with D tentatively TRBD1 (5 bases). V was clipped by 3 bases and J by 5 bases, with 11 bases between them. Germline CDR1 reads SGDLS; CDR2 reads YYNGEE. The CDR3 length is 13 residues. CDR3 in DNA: TGTGCCAGCAGCGGGGACGACAGAACTGAAGCTTTCTTT. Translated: CASSGDDRTEAFF. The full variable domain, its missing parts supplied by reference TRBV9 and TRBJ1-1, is DSGVTQTPKHLITATGQRVTLRCSPRSGDLSVYWYQQSLDQGLQFLIQYYNGEERAKGNILERFSAQQFPDLHSELNLSSLELGDSALYFCASSGDDRTEAFFGQGTRLTVV.

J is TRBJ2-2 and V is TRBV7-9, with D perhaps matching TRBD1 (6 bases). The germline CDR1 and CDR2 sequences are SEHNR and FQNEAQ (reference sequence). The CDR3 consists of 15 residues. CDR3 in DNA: TGTACAAGTCCCAGGGGCCAAACGAACACCGGGGAGCTGTTTTTT. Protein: CTSPRGQTNTGELFF.